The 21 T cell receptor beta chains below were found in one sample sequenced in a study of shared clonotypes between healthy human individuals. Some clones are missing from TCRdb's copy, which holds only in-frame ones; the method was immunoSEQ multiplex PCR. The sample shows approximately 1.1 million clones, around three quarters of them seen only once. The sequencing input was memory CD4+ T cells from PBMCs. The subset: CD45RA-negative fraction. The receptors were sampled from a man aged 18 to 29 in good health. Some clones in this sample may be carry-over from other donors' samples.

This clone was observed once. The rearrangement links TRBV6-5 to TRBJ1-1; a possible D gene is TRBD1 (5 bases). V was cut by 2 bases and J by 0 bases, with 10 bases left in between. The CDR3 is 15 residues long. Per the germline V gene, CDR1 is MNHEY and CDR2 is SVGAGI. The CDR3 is CASSYRGRVNTEAFF. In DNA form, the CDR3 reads TGTGCCAGCAGTTACAGGGGCAGGGTGAACACTGAAGCTTTCTTT.

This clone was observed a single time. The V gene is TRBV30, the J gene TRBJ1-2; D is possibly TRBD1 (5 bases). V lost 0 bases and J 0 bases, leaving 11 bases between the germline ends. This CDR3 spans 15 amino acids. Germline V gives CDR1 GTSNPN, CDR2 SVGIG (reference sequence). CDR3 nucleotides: TGTGCCTGGAGTGTACCCGGGGCCGCTAACTATGGCTACACCTTC. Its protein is CAWSVPGAANYGYTF.

This CDR3 is CASSLQREQSYGYTF. The CDR3 DNA reads as TGTGCCAGCAGTCTACAACGGGAACAGTCCTATGGCTACACCTTC. V is TRBV28 and J is TRBJ1-2; D is undetermined. The CDR3 is made up of 15 amino acids. Germline V gene lookup returns CDR1 MDHEN and CDR2 SYDVKM. The ends were cut back, 5 bases at V and 4 bases at J, with 17 bases in the middle.

The CDR3 protein is CAWSAPGQPQHF. In DNA, the CDR3 is TGTGCCTGGAGTGCCCCCGGGCAGCCCCAGCATTTT. The rearrangement links TRBV30 to TRBJ1-5; D not certain. The V gene's germline CDR1 is GTSNPN and CDR2 SVGIG (reference sequence). CDR3 length equals 12 residues. Trimming pared 1 base from V and 7 bases from J, leaving 8 bases between.

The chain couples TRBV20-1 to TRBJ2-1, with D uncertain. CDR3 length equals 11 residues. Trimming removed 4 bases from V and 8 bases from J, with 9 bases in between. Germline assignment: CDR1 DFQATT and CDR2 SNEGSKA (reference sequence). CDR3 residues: CSATRQDEQFF. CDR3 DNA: TGCAGTGCTACTAGGCAGGATGAGCAGTTCTTC.

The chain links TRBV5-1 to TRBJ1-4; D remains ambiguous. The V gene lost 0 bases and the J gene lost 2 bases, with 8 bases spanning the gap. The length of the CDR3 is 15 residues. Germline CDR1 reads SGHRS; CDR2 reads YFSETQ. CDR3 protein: CASSLASHTNEKLFF. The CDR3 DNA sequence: TGCGCCAGCAGCTTGGCGTCACACACTAATGAAAAACTGTTTTTT.

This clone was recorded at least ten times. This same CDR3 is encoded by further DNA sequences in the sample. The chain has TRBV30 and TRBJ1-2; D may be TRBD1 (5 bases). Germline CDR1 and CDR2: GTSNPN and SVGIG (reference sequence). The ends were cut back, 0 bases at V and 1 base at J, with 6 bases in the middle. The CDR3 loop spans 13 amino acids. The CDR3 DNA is TGTGCCTGGAGTGTTGACAGTAACTATGGCTACACCTTC. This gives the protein CAWSVDSNYGYTF.

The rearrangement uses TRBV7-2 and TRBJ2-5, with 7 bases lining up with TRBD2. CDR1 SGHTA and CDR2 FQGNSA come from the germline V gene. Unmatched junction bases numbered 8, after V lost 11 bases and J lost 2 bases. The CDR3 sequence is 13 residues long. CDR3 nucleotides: TGTGCCTCGGGGCTAGCGGTTCAAGAGACCCAGTACTTC. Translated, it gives CASGLAVQETQYF.

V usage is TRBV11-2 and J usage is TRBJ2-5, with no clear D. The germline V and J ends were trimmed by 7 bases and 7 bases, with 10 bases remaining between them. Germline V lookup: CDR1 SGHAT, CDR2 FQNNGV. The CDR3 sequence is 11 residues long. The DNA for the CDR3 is TGTGCCAGCACCACCAGTGGGACCCAGTACTTC. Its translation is CASTTSGTQYF.

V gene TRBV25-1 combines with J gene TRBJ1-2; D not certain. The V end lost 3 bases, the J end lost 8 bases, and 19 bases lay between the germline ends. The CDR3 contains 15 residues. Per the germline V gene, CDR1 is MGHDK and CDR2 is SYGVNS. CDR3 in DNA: TGTGCCAGCAGTGAGTCTAGTCGAAAGGGCTACGGCTACACCTTC. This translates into CASSESSRKGYGYTF.

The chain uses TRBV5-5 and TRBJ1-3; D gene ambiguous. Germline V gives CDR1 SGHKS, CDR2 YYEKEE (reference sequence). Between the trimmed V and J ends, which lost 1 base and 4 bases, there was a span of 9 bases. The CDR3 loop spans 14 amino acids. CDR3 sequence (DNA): TGTGCCAGCAGCTTGTCACCCCTAGGAAACACCATATATTTT. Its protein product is CASSLSPLGNTIYF.

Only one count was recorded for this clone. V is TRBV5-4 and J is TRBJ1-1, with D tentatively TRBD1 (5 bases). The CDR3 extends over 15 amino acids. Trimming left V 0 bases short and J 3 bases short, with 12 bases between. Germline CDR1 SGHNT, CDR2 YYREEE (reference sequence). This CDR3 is CASSLGVRADTEAFF. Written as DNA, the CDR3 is TGTGCCAGCAGCTTGGGCGTCAGGGCGGACACTGAAGCTTTCTTT.

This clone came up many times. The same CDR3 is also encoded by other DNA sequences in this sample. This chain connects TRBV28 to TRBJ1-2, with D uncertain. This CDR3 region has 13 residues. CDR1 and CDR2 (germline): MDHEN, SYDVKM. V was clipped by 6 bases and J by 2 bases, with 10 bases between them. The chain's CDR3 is CASRRDSNYGYTF. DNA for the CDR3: TGTGCCAGCAGGAGGGATTCAAACTATGGCTACACCTTC.

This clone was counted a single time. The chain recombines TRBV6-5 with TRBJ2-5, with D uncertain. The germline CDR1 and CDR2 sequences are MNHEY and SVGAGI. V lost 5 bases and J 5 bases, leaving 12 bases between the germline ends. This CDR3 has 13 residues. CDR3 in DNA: TGTGCCAGCAGTCCCGGGTCTGGGGAGACCCAGTACTTC. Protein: CASSPGSGETQYF.

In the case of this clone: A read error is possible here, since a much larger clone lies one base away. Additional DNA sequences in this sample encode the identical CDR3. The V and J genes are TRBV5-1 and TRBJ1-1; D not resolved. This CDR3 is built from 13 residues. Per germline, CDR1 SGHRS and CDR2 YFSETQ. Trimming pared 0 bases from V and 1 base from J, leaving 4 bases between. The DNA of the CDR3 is TGCGCCAGCAGCTTGGTCCGGAACACTGAAGCTTTCTTT. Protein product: CASSLVRNTEAFF.

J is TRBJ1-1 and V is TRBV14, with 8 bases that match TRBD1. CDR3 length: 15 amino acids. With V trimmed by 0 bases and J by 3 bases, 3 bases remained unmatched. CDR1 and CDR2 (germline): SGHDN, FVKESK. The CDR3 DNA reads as TGTGCCAGCAGCCAAGACCGGACAGGGTACACTGAAGCTTTCTTT. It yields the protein CASSQDRTGYTEAFF.

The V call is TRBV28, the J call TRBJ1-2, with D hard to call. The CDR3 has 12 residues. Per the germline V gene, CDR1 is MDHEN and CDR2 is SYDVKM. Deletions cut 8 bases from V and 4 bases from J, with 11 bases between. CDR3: CASHRHPYGYTF. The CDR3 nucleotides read TGTGCCAGCCACCGACATCCCTATGGCTACACCTTC.

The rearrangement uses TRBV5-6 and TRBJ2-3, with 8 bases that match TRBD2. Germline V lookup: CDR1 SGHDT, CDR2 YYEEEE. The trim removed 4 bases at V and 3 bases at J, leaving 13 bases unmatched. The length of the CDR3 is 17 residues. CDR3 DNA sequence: TGTGCCAGCAGCAGACCAGCGGGAGCATGGGGAACAGATACGCAGTATTTT. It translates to CASSRPAGAWGTDTQYF.

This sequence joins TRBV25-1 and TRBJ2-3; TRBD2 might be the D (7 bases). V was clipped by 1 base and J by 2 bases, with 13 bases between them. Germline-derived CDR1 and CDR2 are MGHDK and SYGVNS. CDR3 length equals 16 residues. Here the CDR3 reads CASSELGGGYTDTQYF. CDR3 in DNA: TGTGCCAGCAGTGAATTGGGAGGGGGTTACACAGATACGCAGTATTTT.

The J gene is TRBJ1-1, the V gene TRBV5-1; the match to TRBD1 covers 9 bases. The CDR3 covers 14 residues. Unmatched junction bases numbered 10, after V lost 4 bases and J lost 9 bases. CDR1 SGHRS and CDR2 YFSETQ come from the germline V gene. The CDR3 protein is CASSEGGQGGKAFF. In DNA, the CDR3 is TGCGCCAGCAGCGAAGGGGGACAGGGAGGAAAAGCTTTCTTT.

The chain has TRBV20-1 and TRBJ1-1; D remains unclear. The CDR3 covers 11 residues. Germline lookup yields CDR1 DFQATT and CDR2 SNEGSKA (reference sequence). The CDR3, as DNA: TGCACCAGCTCACGGGACACTGAAGCTTTCTTT. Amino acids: CTSSRDTEAFF.